This TCR beta chain originates from a study of human T cells and chemical hapten exposure. Unfractionated whole blood was the source of the extracted total RNA. The study's library attached unique molecular identifiers to single cDNA molecules. TCRdb itself ran the reads through MiXCR, one entry per CDR3 protein. The table has 95,000 to 150,000 distinct CDR3 sequences, approximately 9% seen once; the top ten hold roughly 1.5%. Trimming took off 0 bases at V and 5 bases at J, with 10 bases between the two ends. This CDR3 has 15 residues. Germline lookup yields CDR1 MNHNY and CDR2 SVGAGI (reference sequence).

This chain uses TRBV6-6 with TRBJ1-4; D is undetermined. Sequencing was done on a sample of whole blood. The clonotype was recovered from a human donor in good health. Some clones in this sample may be carry-over from other donors' samples. CDR3 loop: CASSYSKQANEKLFF. In DNA form, the CDR3 reads TGTGCCAGCAGTTACTCAAAACAAGCCAATGAAAAACTGTTTTTT.